Below, one T cell receptor (beta chain) is given with its context. This sample is drawn from a study of control samples from healthy donors and cancer patients. TCRdb's copy holds only in-frame clones and misses some; the assay was immunoSEQ multiplex PCR. The table shows about 92,000 clones, with roughly four fifths occurring only once. From germline, CDR1 is LGHDT and CDR2 YNNKEL (reference sequence). This CDR3 comprises 19 residues. Between the trimmed V and J ends, which lost 4 bases and 0 bases, there was a span of 22 bases. Sequenced: blood. This TCR came from a woman aged 60 to 75 in good health. The V gene is TRBV3-1 (or the pseudogene TRBV3-2), the J gene TRBJ2-1, with D perhaps TRBD2 (6 bases). The CDR3 DNA reads as TGTGCCAGCAGCCCGAGTCACGGCCTAGCGACCCGCTCCTACAATGAGCAGTTCTTC. It is translated as CASSPSHGLATRSYNEQFF.